This entry lists 14 T cell receptor beta chains sequenced from one sample in a study of OX40 agonist ivuxolimab in advanced cancers. Some clones are missing from TCRdb's copy, which holds only in-frame ones; the method was immunoSEQ multiplex PCR. The table includes 100,000 or so clones, 80% to 90% detected once. Here the sequenced sample was CD4+ or CD8+ T cells sorted from blood, taken in a trial of the OX40 agonist ivuxolimab. The receptors shown here come from an adult with an advanced solid tumor such as melanoma, head and neck, liver or kidney cancer.

This clone was detected only once. This sequence joins TRBV28 and TRBJ1-6, with a tentative D call TRBD1 (6 bases). The germline gives CDR1 MDHEN, CDR2 SYDVKM. This CDR3 has 15 residues. The germline V and J ends were trimmed by 7 bases and 8 bases, with 18 bases remaining between them. CDR3 region: CASTFRGLMDSPLHF. In DNA form, the CDR3 reads TGTGCCAGCACCTTCAGGGGTTTGATGGATTCACCCCTCCACTTT.

V usage is TRBV9 and J usage is TRBJ2-3; D is unresolved. This CDR3 is built from 15 residues. Trimming cost V 0 bases and J 2 bases, with 10 bases left between them. Looked up from germline, CDR1 is SGDLS and CDR2 is YYNGEE. The CDR3: CASSVGISVTDTQYF. CDR3 bases: TGTGCCAGCAGCGTAGGAATATCCGTCACAGATACGCAGTATTTT.

Only one count was recorded for this clone. The chain carries TRBV9 and TRBJ2-1; no reliable D call. V lost 0 bases to trimming and J lost 1 base, with 8 bases between them. CDR3 length: 15 amino acids. Germline V gives CDR1 SGDLS, CDR2 YYNGEE. The CDR3 bases are TGTGCCAGCAGCGTAGACCTCGAGTCCTACAATGAGCAGTTCTTC. Protein sequence: CASSVDLESYNEQFF.

The V gene is TRBV9, the J gene TRBJ1-2, with D possibly matching TRBD1 (6 bases). The germline gives CDR1 SGDLS, CDR2 YYNGEE. Trimming stripped 4 bases from V and 8 bases from J, with 18 bases between. The CDR3 sequence is 14 residues long. The CDR3 nucleotides read TGTGCCAGCAGCCCCAATTGGGGGGGCGAAGGCTACACCTTC. Translation gives CASSPNWGGEGYTF.

The rearrangement uses TRBV28 and TRBJ1-2, with D maybe TRBD1 (5 bases). This CDR3 is 13 amino acids long. Trimming shortened V by 2 bases and J by 6 bases, and 10 bases separated the two germline ends. CDR1 is MDHEN and CDR2 is SYDVKM in the germline V gene. This CDR3 reads CASSLQGGDGYTF. The CDR3 nucleotides are TGTGCCAGCAGTTTACAGGGAGGGGATGGCTACACCTTC.

The gene calls are TRBV5-4 and TRBJ1-2; TRBD1 is a possible D gene (5 bases). The CDR3 length is 16 residues. The V and J ends lost 4 bases and 5 bases respectively, with 21 bases between them. Germline CDR1 SGHNT, CDR2 YYREEE (reference sequence). CDR3 nucleotides: TGTGCCAGCAGCGGGTCGGGGGGAAATCCGTCTTATGGCTACACCTTC. Its translation is CASSGSGGNPSYGYTF.

This clone was observed a single time. The V gene is TRBV29-1, the J gene TRBJ2-7; perhaps TRBD1 as D (5 bases). The V gene's germline CDR1 is SQVTM and CDR2 ANQGSEA. Trimming took 6 bases from V and 5 from J, leaving 17 bases between them. This CDR3 comprises 13 residues. CDR3: CSVIGQGYNEQYF. Here the CDR3 DNA reads TGCAGCGTAATCGGCCAGGGTTACAACGAGCAGTACTTC.

V usage is TRBV5-1 and J usage is TRBJ2-1, with a tentative D call TRBD2 (5 bases). Germline CDR1 is SGHRS and CDR2 is YFSETQ. V was pared by 2 bases and J by 8 bases, with 8 bases between. The CDR3 runs to 12 residues. CDR3 region: CASSFPGDEQFF. The CDR3 bases are TGCGCCAGCAGCTTTCCCGGGGATGAGCAGTTCTTC.

The chain couples TRBV5-4 to TRBJ2-3; the D call may be TRBD1 or TRBD2 (5 bases each). Trimming cost V 4 bases and J 0 bases, with 15 bases left between them. The CDR3 spans 16 residues. Germline CDR1 reads SGHNT; CDR2 reads YYREEE (reference sequence). This CDR3 reads CASSPPGTLSTDTQYF. DNA of the CDR3: TGTGCCAGCAGCCCACCGGGGACCCTAAGCACAGATACGCAGTATTTT.

The V gene is TRBV7-9, the J gene TRBJ2-1; either TRBD1 or TRBD2 may fit D (6 bases each). The CDR3 totals 15 residues. Trimming cost V 3 bases and J 5 bases, with 14 bases left between them. Germline V lookup: CDR1 SEHNR, CDR2 FQNEAQ (reference sequence). Here the CDR3 DNA reads TGTGCCAGCAGCTTGGGGGGCACAGTGAACAATGAGCAGTTCTTC. Residues: CASSLGGTVNNEQFF.

This chain uses TRBV7-8 with TRBJ2-1; 10 bases are shared with TRBD2. This CDR3 region has 15 residues. Trimming removed 3 bases from V and 2 bases from J; junction bases left unmatched: 1. Germline V gives CDR1 SGHVS, CDR2 FQNEAQ. The CDR3 here is CASSFLAGAYNEQFF. CDR3 bases: TGTGCCAGCAGCTTCCTAGCGGGAGCCTACAATGAGCAGTTCTTC.

The chain recombines TRBV5-6 with TRBJ2-6, with TRBD1 as a possible D gene (6 bases). The germline V gene encodes CDR1 SGHDT and CDR2 YYEEEE. V gave up 6 bases and J gave up 6 bases, with 10 bases separating them. There are 13 residues in the CDR3. CDR3 protein: CASTQGMANVLTF. CDR3 sequence (DNA): TGTGCCAGCACACAGGGAATGGCCAACGTCCTGACTTTC.

The gene calls are TRBV5-4 and TRBJ2-7; 8 nucleotides align to TRBD2. The germline V gene encodes CDR1 SGHNT and CDR2 YYREEE (reference sequence). The CDR3 has 14 amino acids. The junction had 5 bases not matched to a gene; V was cut back by 4 bases and J by 2 bases. The CDR3 coding sequence is TGTGCCAGCAGCGGAATTAGCGGGGCCTACGAGCAGTACTTC. This gives the protein CASSGISGAYEQYF.

The V gene is TRBV5-4, the J gene TRBJ1-5; D ambiguous. This CDR3 is 14 amino acids long. CDR1 is SGHNT and CDR2 is YYREEE in the germline V gene (reference sequence). V lost 6 bases and J 1 base, leaving 11 bases between the germline ends. The chain's CDR3 is CASKERGSNQPQHF. For the CDR3, the DNA is TGTGCCAGCAAGGAACGAGGCAGCAATCAGCCCCAGCATTTT.